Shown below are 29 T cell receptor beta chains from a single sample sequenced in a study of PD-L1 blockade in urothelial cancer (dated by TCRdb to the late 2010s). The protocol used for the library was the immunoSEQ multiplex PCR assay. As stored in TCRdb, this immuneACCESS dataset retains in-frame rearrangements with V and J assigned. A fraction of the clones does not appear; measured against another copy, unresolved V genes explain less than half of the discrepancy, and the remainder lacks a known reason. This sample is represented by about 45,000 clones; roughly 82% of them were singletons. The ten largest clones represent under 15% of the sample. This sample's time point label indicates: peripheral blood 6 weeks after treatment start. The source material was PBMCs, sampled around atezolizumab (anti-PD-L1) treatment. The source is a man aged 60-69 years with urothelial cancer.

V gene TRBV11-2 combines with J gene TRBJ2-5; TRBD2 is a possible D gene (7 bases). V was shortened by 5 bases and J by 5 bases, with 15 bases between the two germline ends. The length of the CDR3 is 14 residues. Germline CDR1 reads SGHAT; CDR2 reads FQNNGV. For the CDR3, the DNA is TGTGCCAGCAGCCGGGGGGCCAAGGGGGAGACCCAGTACTTC. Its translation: CASSRGAKGETQYF.

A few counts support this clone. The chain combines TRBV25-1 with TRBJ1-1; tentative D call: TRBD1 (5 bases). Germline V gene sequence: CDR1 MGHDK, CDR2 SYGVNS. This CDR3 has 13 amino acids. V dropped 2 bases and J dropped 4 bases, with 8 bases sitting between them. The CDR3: CASSEVDSTEAFF. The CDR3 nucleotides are TGTGCCAGCAGTGAAGTAGACAGCACTGAAGCTTTCTTT.

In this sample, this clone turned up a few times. The chain's CDR3 is CASSYSPNSPLHF. The CDR3 nucleotides are TGTGCCAGCAGTTACTCTCCAAATTCACCCCTCCACTTT. V gene TRBV6-5 combines with J gene TRBJ1-6, with D unresolved. Trimming cost V 0 bases and J 7 bases, with 4 bases left between them. CDR1 and CDR2 (germline): MNHEY, SVGAGI. The CDR3 is 13 residues long.

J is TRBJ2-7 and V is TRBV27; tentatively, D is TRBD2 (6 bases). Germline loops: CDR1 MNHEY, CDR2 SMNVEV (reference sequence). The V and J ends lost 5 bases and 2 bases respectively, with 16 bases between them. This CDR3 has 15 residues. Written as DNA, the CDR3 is TGTGCCAGCAGTCCCCGATTAGCGGTTACCTACGAGCAGTACTTC. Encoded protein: CASSPRLAVTYEQYF.

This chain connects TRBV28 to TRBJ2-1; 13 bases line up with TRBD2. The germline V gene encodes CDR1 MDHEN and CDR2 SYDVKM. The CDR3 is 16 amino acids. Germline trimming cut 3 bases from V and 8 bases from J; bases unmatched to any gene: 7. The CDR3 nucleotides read TGTGCCAGCAGTTTTGAACTAGCGGGGGGGGTCTATGAGCAGTTCTTC. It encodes CASSFELAGGVYEQFF.

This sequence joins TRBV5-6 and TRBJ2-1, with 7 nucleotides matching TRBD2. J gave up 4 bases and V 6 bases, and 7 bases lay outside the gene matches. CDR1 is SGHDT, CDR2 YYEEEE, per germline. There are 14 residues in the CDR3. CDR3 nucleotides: TGTGCCAGCACCCCGGGGGGAGTTTACAATGAGCAGTTCTTC. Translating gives CASTPGGVYNEQFF.

CDR3 coding DNA: TGTGCCAGCAGCCGACGGACAGATAATTCACCCCTCCACTTT. As protein: CASSRRTDNSPLHF. This rearrangement joins TRBV6-5 to TRBJ1-6, with D possibly TRBD1 on 6 matching bases. This CDR3 is 14 amino acids long. V gave up 6 bases and J gave up 5 bases, with 11 bases separating them. The germline CDR1 and CDR2 sequences are MNHEY and SVGAGI.

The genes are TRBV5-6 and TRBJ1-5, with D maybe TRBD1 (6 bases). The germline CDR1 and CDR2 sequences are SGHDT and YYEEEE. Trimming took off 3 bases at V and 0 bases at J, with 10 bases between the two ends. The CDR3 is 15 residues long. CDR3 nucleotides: TGTGCCAGCAGCTCGACAGGAAATAGCAATCAGCCCCAGCATTTT. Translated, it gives CASSSTGNSNQPQHF.

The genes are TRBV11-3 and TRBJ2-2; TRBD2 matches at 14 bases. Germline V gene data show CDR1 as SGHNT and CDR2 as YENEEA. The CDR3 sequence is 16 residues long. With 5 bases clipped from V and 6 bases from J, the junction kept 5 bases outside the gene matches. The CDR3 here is CASSTGLAGAAGELFF. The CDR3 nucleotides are TGTGCCAGCAGCACGGGACTAGCGGGAGCAGCCGGGGAGCTGTTTTTT.

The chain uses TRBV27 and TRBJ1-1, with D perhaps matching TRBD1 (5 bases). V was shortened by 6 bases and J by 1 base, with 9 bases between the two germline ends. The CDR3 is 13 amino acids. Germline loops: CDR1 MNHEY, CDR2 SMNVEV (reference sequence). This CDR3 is CASSLGGNTEAFF. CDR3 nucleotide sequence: TGTGCCAGCAGCCTGGGGGGGAACACTGAAGCTTTCTTT.

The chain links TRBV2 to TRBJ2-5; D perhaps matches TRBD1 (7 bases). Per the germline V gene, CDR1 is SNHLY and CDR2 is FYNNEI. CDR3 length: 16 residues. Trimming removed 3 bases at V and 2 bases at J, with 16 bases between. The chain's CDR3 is CASSDRGRGDQETQYF. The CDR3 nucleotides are TGTGCCAGCAGTGACAGGGGCAGGGGGGATCAAGAGACCCAGTACTTC.

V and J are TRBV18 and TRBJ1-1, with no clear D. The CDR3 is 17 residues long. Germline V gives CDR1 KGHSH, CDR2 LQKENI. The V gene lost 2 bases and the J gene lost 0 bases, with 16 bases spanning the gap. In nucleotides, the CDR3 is TGTGCCAGCTCACCAAGCGACCTCTACGGCATGAACACTGAAGCTTTCTTT. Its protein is CASSPSDLYGMNTEAFF.

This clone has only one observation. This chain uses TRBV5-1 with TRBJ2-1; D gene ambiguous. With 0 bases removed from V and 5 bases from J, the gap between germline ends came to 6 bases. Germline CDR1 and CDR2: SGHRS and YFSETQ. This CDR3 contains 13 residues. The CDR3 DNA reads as TGCGCCAGCAGCTTGGACTCAAACAATGAGCAGTTCTTC. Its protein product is CASSLDSNNEQFF.

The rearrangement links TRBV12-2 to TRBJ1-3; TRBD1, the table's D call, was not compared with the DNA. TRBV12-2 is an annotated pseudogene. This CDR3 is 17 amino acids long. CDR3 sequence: CASRLKTSGDAGNTIYF. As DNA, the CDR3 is TGTGCAAGTCGCTTAAAAACGTCAGGGGACGCTGGAAACACCATATATTTT.

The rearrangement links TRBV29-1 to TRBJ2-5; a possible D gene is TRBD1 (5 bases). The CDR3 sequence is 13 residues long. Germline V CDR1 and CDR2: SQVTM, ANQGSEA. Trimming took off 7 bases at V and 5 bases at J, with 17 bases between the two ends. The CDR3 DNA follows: TGCAGCGGCGTCCTGGGGCCGAGGGAGACCCAGTACTTC. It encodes CSGVLGPRETQYF.

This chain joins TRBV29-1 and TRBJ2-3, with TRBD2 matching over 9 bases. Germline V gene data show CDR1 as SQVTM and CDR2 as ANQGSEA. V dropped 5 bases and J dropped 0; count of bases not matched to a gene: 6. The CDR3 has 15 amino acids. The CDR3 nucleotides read TGCAGCGTTATCATAGCGGGAGAGAGCACAGATACGCAGTATTTT. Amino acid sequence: CSVIIAGESTDTQYF.

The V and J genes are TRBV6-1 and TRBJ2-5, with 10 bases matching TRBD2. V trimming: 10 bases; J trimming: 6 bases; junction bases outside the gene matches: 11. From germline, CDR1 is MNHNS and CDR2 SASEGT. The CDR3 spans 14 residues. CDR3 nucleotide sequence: TGTGCCACCGAGGAAGCGGGGGGGAGGAAGACCCAGTACTTC. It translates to CATEEAGGRKTQYF.

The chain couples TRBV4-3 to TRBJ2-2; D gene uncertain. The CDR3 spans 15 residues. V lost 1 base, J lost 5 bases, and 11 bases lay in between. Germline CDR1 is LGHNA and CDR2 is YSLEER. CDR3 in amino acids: CASSQVSGLTGELFF. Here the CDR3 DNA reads TGCGCCAGCAGCCAAGTTAGTGGGCTGACCGGGGAGCTGTTTTTT.

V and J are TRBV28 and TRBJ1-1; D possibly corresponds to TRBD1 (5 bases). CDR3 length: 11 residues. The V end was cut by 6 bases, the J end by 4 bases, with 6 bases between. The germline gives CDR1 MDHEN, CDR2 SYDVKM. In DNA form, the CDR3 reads TGTGCCAGCAGCGACAGCACTGAAGCTTTCTTT. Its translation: CASSDSTEAFF.

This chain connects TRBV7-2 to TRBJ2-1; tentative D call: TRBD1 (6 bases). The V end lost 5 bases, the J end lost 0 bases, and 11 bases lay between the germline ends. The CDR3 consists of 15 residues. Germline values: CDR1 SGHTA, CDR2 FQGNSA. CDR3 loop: CASSREGVSYNEQFF. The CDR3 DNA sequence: TGTGCCAGCAGCCGCGAGGGGGTCTCCTACAATGAGCAGTTCTTC. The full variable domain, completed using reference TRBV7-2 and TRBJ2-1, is GAGVSQSPSNKVTEKGKDVELRCDPISGHTALYWYRQSLGQGLEFLIYFQGNSAPDKSGLPSDRFSAERTGGSVSTLTIQRTQQEDSAVYLCASSREGVSYNEQFFGPGTRLTVL.

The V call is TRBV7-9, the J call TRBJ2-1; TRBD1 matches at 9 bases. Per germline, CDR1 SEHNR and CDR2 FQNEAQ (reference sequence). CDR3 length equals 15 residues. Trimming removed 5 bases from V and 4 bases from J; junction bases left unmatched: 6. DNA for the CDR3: TGTGCCAGCAGCACAGGGGGCTCCGCTTACAATGAGCAGTTCTTC. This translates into CASSTGGSAYNEQFF.

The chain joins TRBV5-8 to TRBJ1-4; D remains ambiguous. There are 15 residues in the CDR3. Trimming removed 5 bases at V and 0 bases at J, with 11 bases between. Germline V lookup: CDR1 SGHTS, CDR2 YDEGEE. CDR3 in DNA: TGTGCCAGCAGAGAGAAACGAGCAACTAATGAAAAACTGTTTTTT. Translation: CASREKRATNEKLFF.

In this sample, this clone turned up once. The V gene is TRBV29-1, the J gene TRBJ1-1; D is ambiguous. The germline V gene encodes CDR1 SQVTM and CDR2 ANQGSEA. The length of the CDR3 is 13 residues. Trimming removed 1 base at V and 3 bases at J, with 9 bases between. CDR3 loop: CSVEGQVDTEAFF. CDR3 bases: TGCAGCGTTGAAGGGCAGGTGGACACTGAAGCTTTCTTT.

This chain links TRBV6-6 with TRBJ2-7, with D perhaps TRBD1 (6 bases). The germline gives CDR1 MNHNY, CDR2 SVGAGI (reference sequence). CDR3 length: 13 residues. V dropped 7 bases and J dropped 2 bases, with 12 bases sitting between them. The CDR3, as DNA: TGTGCCAGCACCGCAGGGGAAACCTACGAGCAGTACTTC. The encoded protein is CASTAGETYEQYF.

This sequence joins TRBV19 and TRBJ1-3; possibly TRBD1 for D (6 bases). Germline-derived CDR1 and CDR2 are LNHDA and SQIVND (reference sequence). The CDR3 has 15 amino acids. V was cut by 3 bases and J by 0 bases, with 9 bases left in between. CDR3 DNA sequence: TGTGCCAGTAGTATCGGACAGAGCTCTGGAAACACCATATATTTT. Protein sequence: CASSIGQSSGNTIYF.

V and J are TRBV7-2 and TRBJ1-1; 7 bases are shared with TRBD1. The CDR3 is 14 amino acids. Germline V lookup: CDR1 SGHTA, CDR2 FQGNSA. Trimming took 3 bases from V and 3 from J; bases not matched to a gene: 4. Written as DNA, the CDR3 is TGTGCCAGCAGCTTTAGGGGGCGGGACACTGAAGCTTTCTTT. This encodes CASSFRGRDTEAFF.

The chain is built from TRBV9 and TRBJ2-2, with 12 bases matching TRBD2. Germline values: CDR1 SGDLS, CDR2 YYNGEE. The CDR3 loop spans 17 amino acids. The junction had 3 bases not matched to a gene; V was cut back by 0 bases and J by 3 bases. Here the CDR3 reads CASSVGPSGGDTGELFF. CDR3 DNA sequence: TGTGCCAGCAGCGTAGGGCCTAGCGGGGGGGACACCGGGGAGCTGTTTTTT.

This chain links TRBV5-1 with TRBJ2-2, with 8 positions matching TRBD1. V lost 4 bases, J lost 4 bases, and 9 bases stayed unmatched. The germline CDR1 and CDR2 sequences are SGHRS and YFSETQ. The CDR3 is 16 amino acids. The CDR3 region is CASSARTGTSTGELFF. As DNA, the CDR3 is TGCGCCAGCAGCGCCCGGACAGGGACGAGCACCGGGGAGCTGTTTTTT.

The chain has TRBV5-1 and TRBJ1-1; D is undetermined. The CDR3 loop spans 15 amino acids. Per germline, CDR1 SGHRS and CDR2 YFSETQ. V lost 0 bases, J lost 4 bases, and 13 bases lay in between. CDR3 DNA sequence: TGCGCCAGCAGCTTGGTGCAGGCGACCGGCACTGAAGCTTTCTTT. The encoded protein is CASSLVQATGTEAFF.